This entry concerns a single T cell receptor (beta chain). The entry originates in a study of control samples from healthy donors and cancer patients. Repertoires were generated with immunoSEQ multiplex PCR, while TCRdb's copy carries only in-frame clones and drops some. The sample lists around 41,000 clones, 90% to 95% occurring once. CDR1 is SGHTA and CDR2 is FQGNSA in the germline V gene. The CDR3 totals 15 residues. The V segment lost 1 base and the J segment 6 bases; nucleotides outside the gene matches: 6. Source material: blood. The V call is TRBV7-2, the J call TRBJ2-1, with TRBD2 matching 7 bases. The origin of this receptor is a man aged 55 to 70 in good health. The CDR3 sequence: CASSLVAGAANEQFF. The CDR3 DNA reads TGTGCCAGCAGCTTAGTGGCGGGAGCAGCCAATGAGCAGTTCTTC.